The text below deals with one T cell receptor (beta chain). Its cognate antigen is unknown. This sample is drawn from a study of breast tumors, draining lymph nodes, adjacent tissues. A single record per CDR3 protein comes from TCRdb applying MiXCR to the multiplex PCR reads. The data contain 25,000 to 40,000 distinct CDR3 sequences, less than 65% of them seen just once; the ten biggest clones take up over 15%. Regarding the study as a whole: Luminal-like breast cancer showed significantly higher tumor–nontumor repertoire similarity than basal-like. Tumors had less TCR diversity than lymph nodes, more than nontumor tissue. That most tumor T cells come from lymph nodes remained unproven.

This CDR3 region has 14 residues. Per the germline V gene, CDR1 is SGHTA and CDR2 is FQGNSA. V was pared by 2 bases and J by 2 bases, with 4 bases between. Sequencing used breast tumor tissue. V is TRBV7-2 and J is TRBJ2-6; D gene ambiguous. The TCR originated in a female donor with breast cancer. Some clones in this sample may be carry-over from other donors' samples. Here the CDR3 DNA reads TGTGCCAGCAGCTTATACCCTGGGGCCAACGTCCTGACTTTC. Translated: CASSLYPGANVLTF.